Described below is a single T cell receptor (beta chain) sequence and its context. TCRdb reanalysed the PCR reads using MiXCR and keeps one entry per CDR3 protein. The sample comprises 20,000 to 25,000 distinct CDR3 sequences, roughly 56% of which are singletons, and around 0.97% rests with the top ten. The record originates from a study of vaccination and CD4 T cells after COVID-19. The specimen was CD4+ T cells from blood, collected before SARS-CoV-2 vaccination. The TCR comes from a human donor who had recovered from COVID-19.

CDR3 in DNA: TGTGCCTGGAGTGTAGTATTAGGGGGCACTGAAGCTTTCTTT. It is translated as CAWSVVLGGTEAFF. This chain uses TRBV30 with TRBJ1-1; D might be TRBD1 (6 bases). V was trimmed by 0 bases and J by 4 bases, leaving 12 bases between them. CDR1 is GTSNPN, CDR2 SVGIG, per germline (reference sequence). This CDR3 has 14 amino acids.